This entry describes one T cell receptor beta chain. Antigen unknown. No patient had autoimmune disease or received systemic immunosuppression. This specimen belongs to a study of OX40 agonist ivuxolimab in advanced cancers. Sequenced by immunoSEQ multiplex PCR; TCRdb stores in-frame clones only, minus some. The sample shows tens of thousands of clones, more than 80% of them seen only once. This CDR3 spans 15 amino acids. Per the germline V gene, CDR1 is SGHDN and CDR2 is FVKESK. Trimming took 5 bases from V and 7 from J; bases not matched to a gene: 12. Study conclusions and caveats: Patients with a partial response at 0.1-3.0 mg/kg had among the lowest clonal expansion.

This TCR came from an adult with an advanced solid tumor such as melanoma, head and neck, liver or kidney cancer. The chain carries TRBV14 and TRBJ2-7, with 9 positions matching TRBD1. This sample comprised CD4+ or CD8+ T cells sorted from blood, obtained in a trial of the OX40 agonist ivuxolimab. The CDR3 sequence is CASSYGTGMASEQYF. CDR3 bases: TGTGCCAGCAGCTACGGGACAGGGATGGCTAGTGAGCAGTACTTC.